Each of the 18 T cell receptor beta chains below was sequenced from the same sample in a study of blood T cell repertoires in COVID-19. Clones were sequenced by immunoSEQ multiplex PCR, and TCRdb holds only the in-frame ones, with some missing. The data hold a few hundred thousand clones, with approximately 86% observed a single time. Sequencing was performed on peripheral blood. These TCRs come from a man aged 18 to 30 with active or convalescent COVID-19.

The V and J genes are TRBV7-9 and TRBJ2-1; a possible D gene is TRBD2 (6 bases). There are 13 residues in the CDR3. Germline V gives CDR1 SEHNR, CDR2 FQNEAQ (reference sequence). V lost 4 bases and J 10 bases, leaving 14 bases between the germline ends. The CDR3 nucleotides read TGTGCCAGCAGCTGGGGTACCGGACTAGAGCAGTTCTTC. Translated: CASSWGTGLEQFF.

This clone was seen a handful of times. This chain links TRBV10-2 with TRBJ1-4; maybe TRBD1 (5 bases). From germline, CDR1 is WSHSY and CDR2 SAAADI. The CDR3 is made up of 18 amino acids. The V and J ends lost 6 bases and 0 bases respectively, with 20 bases between them. The CDR3 loop reads CASSPPGRASSTNEKLFF. The CDR3 DNA is TGCGCCAGCAGCCCTCCGGGCAGGGCTTCCTCAACTAATGAAAAACTGTTTTTT.

The CDR3 DNA follows: TGTGCCAGCAGGGACGGGTCGGGAGGGTCGTTAGCGGGGGACGGCTATGAGCAGTTCTTC. This codes for CASRDGSGGSLAGDGYEQFF. The rearrangement links TRBV21-1 to TRBJ2-1; TRBD2, the D gene given by the table, was not confirmed from the DNA. TRBV21-1 counts as a pseudogene. The CDR3 has 20 residues.

The chain recombines TRBV2 with TRBJ1-1; tentative D call: TRBD1 (5 bases). CDR3 size: 15 residues. V was shortened by 1 base and J by 5 bases, with 14 bases between the two germline ends. Germline loops: CDR1 SNHLY, CDR2 FYNNEI. The CDR3 sequence is CASSEEAWTNTEAFF. CDR3 sequence (DNA): TGTGCCAGCAGTGAAGAGGCGTGGACAAATACTGAAGCTTTCTTT.

J is TRBJ2-7 and V is TRBV25-1; TRBD2 is a possible D gene (5 bases). V was pared by 2 bases and J by 4 bases, with 6 bases between. Germline CDR1 and CDR2: MGHDK and SYGVNS. This CDR3 has 12 residues. CDR3 in amino acids: CASSETGYEQYF. The CDR3 DNA is TGTGCCAGCAGTGAAACGGGGTACGAGCAGTACTTC.

The V gene is TRBV25-1, the J gene TRBJ2-7, with D perhaps TRBD2 (6 bases). The CDR3 is 15 residues long. Per the germline V gene, CDR1 is MGHDK and CDR2 is SYGVNS. Trimming removed 1 base at V and 0 bases at J, with 10 bases between. For the CDR3, the DNA is TGTGCCAGCAGTGAATGGGGGGACGACTCCTACGAGCAGTACTTC. Translated: CASSEWGDDSYEQYF.

Note on this clone: Other nucleotide sequences in the sample specify the same CDR3. CDR3 DNA sequence: TGCGCCAGCAGCTTGGGACAGGGAGGTGAAAAACTGTTTTTT. This codes for CASSLGQGGEKLFF. The chain couples TRBV5-1 to TRBJ1-4; TRBD1 matches 7 bases. The V segment lost 0 bases and the J segment 7 bases; nucleotides outside the gene matches: 3. Germline V CDR1 and CDR2: SGHRS, YFSETQ. The CDR3 runs to 14 residues.

This chain connects TRBV19 to TRBJ2-1; 10 nucleotides agree with TRBD2. V shed 7 bases, J shed 2 bases, and the junction held 14 bases outside the gene matches. This CDR3 is 18 amino acids long. From germline, CDR1 is LNHDA and CDR2 SQIVND (reference sequence). CDR3 protein: CASKAGRLAGDPYNEQFF. The CDR3 coding sequence is TGTGCCAGTAAGGCAGGAAGGCTAGCGGGAGACCCCTACAATGAGCAGTTCTTC.

The rearrangement links TRBV6-5 to TRBJ1-2; D is uncertain. The V and J ends lost 6 bases and 13 bases respectively, with 24 bases between them. Germline V gene data show CDR1 as MNHEY and CDR2 as SVGAGI. CDR3 length: 14 amino acids. The CDR3 DNA reads TGTGCCAGCAGCCACCAGACTCCCCTAGGAGACGGCACCTTC. Its protein product is CASSHQTPLGDGTF.

The chain recombines TRBV28 with TRBJ2-7; 9 bases line up with TRBD1. The CDR3 contains 14 residues. The germline V gene has CDR1 MDHEN and CDR2 SYDVKM. V shed 7 bases, J shed 2 bases, and the junction held 6 bases outside the gene matches. The CDR3 DNA reads as TGTGCCAGCACAACTGGGACAGGGACCTACGAGCAGTACTTC. It is translated as CASTTGTGTYEQYF. Variable domain in full (rest from reference TRBV28 and TRBJ2-7): DVKVTQSSRYLVKRTGEKVFLECVQDMDHENMFWYRQDPGLGLRLIYFSYDVKMKEKGDIPEGYSVSREKKERFSLILESASTNQTSMYLCASTTGTGTYEQYFGPGTRLTVT.

This chain connects TRBV27 to TRBJ2-2; D is perhaps TRBD2 (5 bases). This CDR3 is built from 14 residues. Germline V gene sequence: CDR1 MNHEY, CDR2 SMNVEV (reference sequence). The V end lost 2 bases, the J end lost 7 bases, and 11 bases lay between the germline ends. CDR3 sequence (DNA): TGTGCCAGCAGTTTAACAACGGCGGGCGGGGAGCTGTTTTTT. Its protein is CASSLTTAGGELFF.

The gene calls are TRBV30 and TRBJ1-1; TRBD1 is a possible D gene (5 bases). Germline CDR1 reads GTSNPN; CDR2 reads SVGIG (reference sequence). Trimming left V 0 bases short and J 11 bases short, with 10 bases between. This CDR3 comprises 11 residues. The CDR3, as DNA: TGTGCCTGGAGTGTAGGGGTAGACGCTTTCTTT. Its translation is CAWSVGVDAFF.

CDR3 loop: CASSIGPGTGGANYGYTF. The DNA for the CDR3 is TGTGCCAGTAGTATAGGTCCCGGGACAGGGGGAGCTAACTATGGCTACACCTTC. The gene calls are TRBV19 and TRBJ1-2; 11 positions agree with TRBD1. From germline, CDR1 is LNHDA and CDR2 SQIVND (reference sequence). J lost 0 bases, V lost 1 base, and 7 bases had no gene match. This CDR3 comprises 18 residues.

This chain joins TRBV9 and TRBJ2-7; 9 nucleotides agree with TRBD1. The germline V gene has CDR1 SGDLS and CDR2 YYNGEE. CDR3 length: 14 residues. V was pared by 3 bases and J by 6 bases, with 7 bases of the junction left unmatched. CDR3 sequence: CASSGTQGAGEQYF. CDR3 DNA sequence: TGTGCCAGCAGCGGGACACAGGGGGCGGGCGAGCAGTACTTC.

The chain is built from TRBV27 and TRBJ2-5; D gene unclear. CDR3 length: 15 residues. V shed 5 bases and J shed 2 bases, with 15 bases lying between them. Germline V gene sequence: CDR1 MNHEY, CDR2 SMNVEV (reference sequence). As DNA, the CDR3 is TGTGCCAGCAGTCCCACCAGCCTAGTTCAAGAGACCCAGTACTTC. Translation: CASSPTSLVQETQYF.

This chain uses TRBV5-1 with TRBJ2-1; 7 positions agree with TRBD1. This CDR3 contains 12 residues. V shed 4 bases and J 7 bases; nucleotides not matched to a gene: 2. Germline V gives CDR1 SGHRS, CDR2 YFSETQ. CDR3 bases: TGCGCCAGCAGCCGACAGGGAAATGAGCAGTTCTTC. As protein: CASSRQGNEQFF.

V usage is TRBV28 and J usage is TRBJ2-7; 10 bases agree with TRBD1. Germline CDR1 MDHEN, CDR2 SYDVKM. The trim removed 3 bases at V and 3 bases at J, leaving 5 bases unmatched. The CDR3 runs 15 residues. The CDR3 bases are TGTGCCAGCAGTTTGGACAGGGGGAATTTCTACGAGCAGTACTTC. This encodes CASSLDRGNFYEQYF.

This chain links TRBV12-3 or TRBV12-4 with TRBJ2-3; no definite D call. CDR3 length equals 11 residues. V gave up 4 bases and J gave up 5 bases, with 4 bases separating them. The CDR3 here is CASSSRDTQYF. The CDR3 region has the DNA TGTGCCAGCAGTTCCCGAGATACGCAGTATTTT.